This T cell receptor (beta chain) was found in a study of T cells after yellow fever vaccination. This clonotype was detected a few times. CDR1 and CDR2 (germline): LGHNA, YNFKEQ. This CDR3 has 18 residues. V lost 3 bases to trimming and J lost 0 bases, with 18 bases between them. TCRdb re-called the 5' RACE reads through MiXCR, storing one row per CDR3 protein. The data hold about 360,000 distinct CDR3 sequences, with 6.2% observed a single time. The receptor was isolated from a man aged 30 to 39 who received the YFV17D yellow fever vaccine. The chain has TRBV4-2 and TRBJ2-1; D could derive from TRBD1 or TRBD2 (5 bases each). The specimen was PBMCs, collected 5 days after the yellow fever booster vaccination. The CDR3 loop is CASSQDPRMGVSYNEQFF. CDR3 bases: TGTGCCAGCAGCCAGGATCCCCGGATGGGGGTCTCCTACAATGAGCAGTTCTTC.